These 12 T cell receptor beta chains were all obtained from the same sample, sequenced in a study of early T cells in non-severe SARS-CoV-2 infection. TCRdb passed the 5' RACE reads through MiXCR, listing each CDR3 protein once. The sample lists 25,000 to 35,000 distinct CDR3 sequences; under 6% were seen once. Sequencing was done on a sample of whole blood. The receptor source for this set is an adult who was a healthcare worker with PCR-confirmed SARS-CoV-2 infection or an uninfected control (not recorded which).

In this sample, this clonotype turned up many times. The chain recombines TRBV12-3 or TRBV12-4 with TRBJ2-2; 7 bases fit TRBD1. The CDR3 extends over 15 amino acids. J was trimmed by 3 bases and V by 3 bases; bases with no gene match: 4. The DNA for the CDR3 is TGTGCCAGCAGTTTTGACAGGGCGTACACCGGGGAGCTGTTTTTT. It translates to CASSFDRAYTGELFF.

This clonotype was seen ten or more times. The CDR3 DNA reads TGTGCCACCTATAGACTAGCGGGAGAGCCTCGGAGCTCCTACAATGAGCAGTTCTTC. It specifies CATYRLAGEPRSSYNEQFF. The rearrangement joins TRBV24-1 to TRBJ2-1; 12 nucleotides match TRBD2. Germline values: CDR1 KGHDR, CDR2 SFDVKD. This CDR3 is built from 19 residues. J lost 0 bases, V lost 9 bases, and 14 bases had no gene match.

The chain joins TRBV7-3 to TRBJ2-1, with TRBD2 identical over 10 bases. CDR3 length equals 14 residues. V shed 4 bases, J shed 9 bases, and the junction held 6 bases outside the gene matches. Germline V CDR1 and CDR2: SGHTA, FQGTGA. The CDR3 loop is CASSSLGTSAEQFF. CDR3 nucleotide sequence: TGTGCCAGCAGCTCACTCGGGACTAGCGCTGAGCAGTTCTTC.

This clonotype was seen a handful of times. The chain combines TRBV3-1 with TRBJ2-3; possibly TRBD1 or TRBD2 for D (5 bases each). V dropped 1 base and J dropped 5 bases, with 7 bases sitting between them. The CDR3 sequence is 13 residues long. The germline gives CDR1 LGHDT, CDR2 YNNKEL (reference sequence). The chain's CDR3 is CASSQAGGDTQYF. CDR3 bases: TGTGCCAGCAGCCAAGCTGGGGGAGATACGCAGTATTTT.

This clonotype has ten or more counts. The chain links TRBV11-2 to TRBJ2-7; D is possibly TRBD1 (7 bases). The V gene lost 5 bases and the J gene lost 3 bases, with 14 bases spanning the gap. The CDR3 runs to 14 residues. Germline lookup yields CDR1 SGHAT and CDR2 FQNNGV. The CDR3 region has the DNA TGTGCCAGCAGCATCGCAGGGGGACTCTACGAGCAGTACTTC. Protein sequence: CASSIAGGLYEQYF. Based on the CDR3 plus reference TRBV11-2 and TRBJ2-7, the full variable domain is EAGVAQSPRYKIIEKRQSVAFWCNPISGHATLYWYQQILGQGPKLLIQFQNNGVVDDSQLPKDRFSAERLKGVDSTLKIQPAKLEDSAVYLCASSIAGGLYEQYFGPGTRLTVT.

The chain links TRBV20-1 to TRBJ2-1, with 9 bases lining up with TRBD2. Trimming cost V 0 bases and J 0 bases; bases outside gene matches: 3. The CDR3 sequence is 16 residues long. Germline V gene lookup returns CDR1 DFQATT and CDR2 SNEGSKA (reference sequence). CDR3 loop: CSARDPTSGSYNEQFF. The CDR3 DNA reads as TGCAGTGCTAGAGATCCGACTAGCGGCTCCTACAATGAGCAGTTCTTC.

This clonotype was detected many times. The J gene is TRBJ1-3, the V gene TRBV21-1; the DNA was not used to check the table's D call, TRBD1. TRBV21-1 has pseudogene status. The CDR3 covers 10 residues. The CDR3 reads CASSKGTALF. Written as DNA, the CDR3 is TGTGCCAGCAGCAAAGGGACAGCCCTTTTT.

This clonotype was observed many times. The junction departs from the called germline gene at one end, perhaps through a read error. This rearrangement joins TRBV20-1 to TRBJ1-1; D is undetermined. The CDR3 covers 12 residues. Germline CDR1 reads DFQATT; CDR2 reads SNEGSKA (reference sequence). The CDR3 is CSARGGNPEAFF. The CDR3 coding sequence is TGCAGTGCTAGGGGAGGGAACCCTGAAGCTTTCTTT.

A few counts support this clonotype. Since no conserved phenylalanine or tryptophan closes the CDR3, a read error is the likely cause. V is TRBV28 and J is TRBJ1-4; the D is unclear. The V and J ends lost 2 bases and 6 bases respectively, with 13 bases between them. In germline, CDR1 is MDHEN, CDR2 SYDVKM. This CDR3 comprises 15 residues. The CDR3 region is CASSLGGASDEKLFS. In DNA form, the CDR3 reads TGTGCCAGCAGTTTAGGAGGAGCCTCGGATGAAAAACTGTTTTCT.

There are many counts of this clonotype. This sequence joins TRBV5-1 and TRBJ2-2, with 7 bases aligning to TRBD2. The V and J ends lost 4 bases and 4 bases, in that order; junction bases with no gene match: 7. Per the germline V gene, CDR1 is SGHRS and CDR2 is YFSETQ. This CDR3 comprises 15 residues. The CDR3 reads CASSMGLAATGELFF. The CDR3 DNA reads as TGCGCCAGCAGCATGGGGCTAGCGGCCACCGGGGAGCTGTTTTTT.

This clonotype was counted many times. The rearrangement uses TRBV30 and TRBJ2-7; D remains ambiguous. Germline loops: CDR1 GTSNPN, CDR2 SVGIG (reference sequence). The V end was cut by 4 bases, the J end by 3 bases, with 13 bases between. The length of the CDR3 is 13 residues. The CDR3 DNA follows: TGTGCCTGGAATATGATTAACAACTACGAGCAGTACTTC. It specifies CAWNMINNYEQYF.

This clonotype was seen ten or more times. The genes are TRBV7-3 and TRBJ1-1; D is uncertain. The V gene lost 8 bases and the J gene lost 1 base, with 11 bases spanning the gap. Germline values: CDR1 SGHTA, CDR2 FQGTGA. The CDR3 is 13 residues long. CDR3 residues: CASGQDPNTEAFF. The CDR3 nucleotides are TGTGCCAGCGGCCAGGACCCGAACACTGAAGCTTTCTTT. The variable domain in full, with the rest retrieved from reference TRBV7-3 and TRBJ1-1, is GAGVSQTPSNKVTEKGKYVELRCDPISGHTALYWYRQSLGQGPEFLIYFQGTGAADDSGLPNDRFFAVRPEGSVSTLKIQRTERGDSAVYLCASGQDPNTEAFFGQGTRLTVV.